Below are 14 T cell receptor beta chains sequenced from a single sample in a study of cytomegalovirus exposure and HLA in healthy donors. PCR used 60 Vbeta primers and 13 Jbeta primers. Using immunoSEQ multiplex PCR, the repertoire was profiled, and TCRdb retains in-frame clones only, with some absent. The repertoire holds about 130,000 clones, with roughly 72% as singletons. The source material was PBMCs. These receptor sequences come from a man aged 35 to 55 in good health and CMV-seropositive.

The gene calls are TRBV9 and TRBJ2-7, with TRBD1 matching 7 bases. CDR3 length: 15 amino acids. Germline lookup yields CDR1 SGDLS and CDR2 YYNGEE. V trimming: 4 bases; J trimming: 0 bases; junction bases outside the gene matches: 7. The CDR3 region is CASSTGTALSYEQYF. DNA for the CDR3: TGTGCCAGCAGCACGGGGACAGCCCTCTCCTACGAGCAGTACTTC. The variable domain in full, completed from reference TRBV9 and TRBJ2-7, reads DSGVTQTPKHLITATGQRVTLRCSPRSGDLSVYWYQQSLDQGLQFLIQYYNGEERAKGNILERFSAQQFPDLHSELNLSSLELGDSALYFCASSTGTALSYEQYFGPGTRLTVT.

The chain links TRBV19 to TRBJ2-5, with 12 bases fitting TRBD2. Unmatched junction bases numbered 12, after V lost 9 bases and J lost 4 bases. Germline values: CDR1 LNHDA, CDR2 SQIVND (reference sequence). The CDR3 is 16 amino acids. The CDR3 spells CASRRASGRAGETQYF. The CDR3 bases are TGTGCCAGCCGCAGGGCTAGCGGGAGGGCCGGAGAGACCCAGTACTTC.

V and J are TRBV6-1 and TRBJ2-2; D is perhaps TRBD2 (5 bases). V was pared by 4 bases and J by 2 bases, with 8 bases between. The CDR3 sequence is 14 residues long. CDR1 MNHNS and CDR2 SASEGT come from the germline V gene. DNA of the CDR3: TGTGCCAGCAGTGTGCTAGCAAACACCGGGGAGCTGTTTTTT. Protein sequence: CASSVLANTGELFF.

The chain recombines TRBV6-5 with TRBJ1-1, with TRBD1 identical over 7 bases. Germline values: CDR1 MNHEY, CDR2 SVGAGI. The CDR3 extends over 14 amino acids. V was pared by 5 bases and J by 2 bases, with 5 bases of the junction left unmatched. The CDR3: CASSRNRGNTEAFF. The CDR3 nucleotides are TGTGCCAGCAGTCGAAACAGGGGCAACACTGAAGCTTTCTTT.

The chain couples TRBV5-6 to TRBJ1-1; TRBD1 might be the D (5 bases). From germline, CDR1 is SGHDT and CDR2 YYEEEE. CDR3 size: 12 residues. Trimming pared 5 bases from V and 7 bases from J, leaving 12 bases between. The CDR3, as DNA: TGTGCCAGCAGGTCAGGGCGGTATGAAGCTTTCTTT. Translating gives CASRSGRYEAFF.

V gene TRBV6-5 combines with J gene TRBJ1-2; a possible D gene is TRBD1 (5 bases). Germline lookup yields CDR1 MNHEY and CDR2 SVGAGI. CDR3 length equals 13 residues. Trimming pared 6 bases from V and 3 bases from J, leaving 11 bases between. CDR3 in DNA: TGTGCCAGCAGCATCAGGGAATACTATGGCTACACCTTC. This sequence encodes CASSIREYYGYTF.

The chain is built from TRBV6-1 and TRBJ2-5, with TRBD1 matching 9 bases. The CDR3 contains 14 residues. CDR1 MNHNS and CDR2 SASEGT come from the germline V gene. V was pared by 7 bases and J by 4 bases, with 7 bases of the junction left unmatched. CDR3 sequence: CASMLDRGVETQYF. CDR3 bases: TGTGCCAGCATGCTCGACAGGGGGGTAGAGACCCAGTACTTC.

This clone appeared a single time. This sequence joins TRBV2 and TRBJ2-3; D gene uncertain. Germline-derived CDR1 and CDR2 are SNHLY and FYNNEI. Trimming removed 3 bases at V and 8 bases at J, with 18 bases between. There are 15 residues in the CDR3. This CDR3 is CASSESPLSRGTQYF. The CDR3 coding sequence is TGTGCCAGCAGTGAGTCCCCTCTTAGTAGAGGTACGCAGTATTTT.

The chain couples TRBV6-1 to TRBJ1-6; D is ambiguous. V was pared by 2 bases and J by 7 bases, with 6 bases between. The CDR3 has 13 residues. Germline assignment: CDR1 MNHNS and CDR2 SASEGT. In DNA, the CDR3 is TGTGCCAGCAGTGAACGGGTAAATTCACCCCTCCACTTT. It codes for CASSERVNSPLHF.

With respect to this clone: Other DNA sequences in the sample encode the same CDR3. The chain links TRBV19 to TRBJ1-1; D gene unclear. This CDR3 contains 13 residues. The V end was cut by 3 bases, the J end by 1 base, with 6 bases between. Germline loops: CDR1 LNHDA, CDR2 SQIVND (reference sequence). The CDR3 DNA is TGTGCCAGTAGTATTTCCCGGAACACTGAAGCTTTCTTT. This gives the protein CASSISRNTEAFF.

J is TRBJ2-5 and V is TRBV6-1, with TRBD1 matching over 9 bases. The CDR3 has 14 amino acids. V shed 7 bases and J 4 bases; nucleotides not matched to a gene: 7. Germline V gives CDR1 MNHNS, CDR2 SASEGT. The CDR3: CASNSDRGRETQYF. CDR3 sequence (DNA): TGTGCCAGCAACTCCGACAGGGGGAGAGAGACCCAGTACTTC.

V is TRBV6-5 and J is TRBJ1-6, with TRBD1 identical over 8 bases. Germline V lookup: CDR1 MNHEY, CDR2 SVGAGI. The V segment lost 6 bases and the J segment 9 bases; nucleotides outside the gene matches: 7. The CDR3 runs 14 residues. CDR3 in amino acids: CASRGTGKGSPLHF. The DNA for the CDR3 is TGTGCCAGCAGAGGGACAGGAAAGGGTTCACCCCTCCACTTT.

This clone is medium-sized (0.01 to 0.1%). The rearrangement links TRBV5-6 to TRBJ1-2; 8 nucleotides agree with TRBD1. With 0 bases clipped from V and 6 bases from J, the junction kept 7 bases outside the gene matches. The CDR3 sequence is 15 residues long. Germline V gives CDR1 SGHDT, CDR2 YYEEEE. The DNA of the CDR3 is TGTGCCAGCAGCTTGGGACTACAGGGGGATCATGGCTACACCTTC. It translates to CASSLGLQGDHGYTF.

The rearrangement uses TRBV7-9 and TRBJ1-4; D perhaps matches TRBD1 (5 bases). Germline loops: CDR1 SEHNR, CDR2 FQNEAQ (reference sequence). V was cut by 10 bases and J by 5 bases, with 23 bases left in between. The CDR3 has 16 amino acids. CDR3 DNA sequence: TGTGCCATACCTTTGAGCAGGGTGGGTGGAAATGAAAAACTGTTTTTT. Translating it yields CAIPLSRVGGNEKLFF.